A single sample gave rise to the 29 T cell receptor beta chains below, sequenced in a study of OX40 agonist ivuxolimab in advanced cancers. Clones were sequenced by immunoSEQ multiplex PCR, and TCRdb holds only the in-frame ones, with some missing. The repertoire has some 9,800 clones, just over 75% of them found once; the top ten carry 30%. The sequences come from CD4+ or CD8+ T cells sorted from blood, collected in a trial of the OX40 agonist ivuxolimab. The receptors shown here come from an adult with an advanced solid tumor such as melanoma, head and neck, liver or kidney cancer.

CDR3 protein: CASSLALDSARYYGYTF. The CDR3, as DNA: TGTGCCAGCAGCTTAGCATTGGACAGTGCACGATACTATGGCTACACCTTC. The chain combines TRBV7-8 with TRBJ1-2; weak D call: TRBD1 (6 bases). The CDR3 loop spans 17 amino acids. Per germline, CDR1 SGHVS and CDR2 FQNEAQ. The ends were cut back, 0 bases at V and 3 bases at J, with 17 bases in the middle.

This clone was found a few times. The V gene is TRBV9, the J gene TRBJ2-1; either TRBD1 or TRBD2 may fit D (5 bases each). The CDR3 has 13 amino acids. V was clipped by 3 bases and J by 8 bases, with 12 bases between them. Germline V gives CDR1 SGDLS, CDR2 YYNGEE. The CDR3 DNA is TGTGCCAGCAGCGCGGGACCTCAGGATGAGCAGTTCTTC. It yields the protein CASSAGPQDEQFF.

The rearrangement links TRBV28 to TRBJ2-1, with D possibly TRBD2 on 6 matching bases. The germline CDR1 and CDR2 sequences are MDHEN and SYDVKM. V was pared by 6 bases and J by 3 bases, with 18 bases between. This CDR3 is built from 16 residues. In DNA, the CDR3 is TGTGCCAGCAGAGTAATCGGGACTGGCGTCTACAATGAGCAGTTCTTC. This codes for CASRVIGTGVYNEQFF. Together with reference TRBV28 and TRBJ2-1, the CDR3 gives the full variable domain: DVKVTQSSRYLVKRTGEKVFLECVQDMDHENMFWYRQDPGLGLRLIYFSYDVKMKEKGDIPEGYSVSREKKERFSLILESASTNQTSMYLCASRVIGTGVYNEQFFGPGTRLTVL.

In the case of this clone: The germline gene is not matched at one end of the junction; a read error may be the cause. The chain uses TRBV5-6 and TRBJ1-2, with 10 nucleotides matching TRBD1. CDR1 and CDR2 (germline): SGHDT, YYEEEE. The CDR3 loop spans 13 amino acids. The CDR3 loop reads CASSSPGQGRLAF. The CDR3 DNA reads TGTGCCAGCAGTTCTCCGGGACAGGGGCGCTTAGCCTTC.

The V and J genes are TRBV5-4 and TRBJ2-7, with D maybe TRBD2 (6 bases). CDR1 SGHNT and CDR2 YYREEE come from the germline V gene (reference sequence). The V and J ends lost 4 bases and 1 base respectively, with 15 bases between them. The CDR3 spans 15 residues. The CDR3 sequence is CASSQETSSSYEQYF. The CDR3 DNA sequence: TGTGCCAGCAGCCAAGAAACTAGCTCTTCCTACGAGCAGTACTTC.

The chain uses TRBV4-1 and TRBJ2-1; D not certain. CDR3 length equals 15 residues. Germline V CDR1 and CDR2: MGHRA, YSYEKL. Trimming cost V 4 bases and J 5 bases, with 15 bases left between them. CDR3 sequence: CASSRSAANHNEQFF. The CDR3, as DNA: TGCGCCAGCAGCCGGAGTGCGGCCAACCACAATGAGCAGTTCTTC.

The V gene is TRBV7-6, the J gene TRBJ2-2; the match to TRBD2 covers 9 bases. Germline CDR1 reads SGHVS; CDR2 reads FNYEAQ. The CDR3 length is 15 residues. V lost 3 bases and J lost 4; bases outside the gene matches: 3. In DNA form, the CDR3 reads TGTGCCAGCAGCTTTCTAGCGGGACCCACCGGGGAGCTGTTTTTT. Translated, it gives CASSFLAGPTGELFF.

The CDR3 sequence is CASSSTGTGSYEQYF. Written as DNA, the CDR3 is TGTGCCAGCAGCTCCACCGGGACAGGCTCCTACGAGCAGTACTTC. The rearrangement links TRBV7-2 to TRBJ2-7, with 8 nucleotides matching TRBD1. This CDR3 contains 15 residues. Trimming cost V 4 bases and J 0 bases; bases outside gene matches: 5. CDR1 SGHTA and CDR2 FQGNSA come from the germline V gene.

The chain carries TRBV30 and TRBJ1-5; D is uncertain. Germline values: CDR1 GTSNPN, CDR2 SVGIG (reference sequence). V lost 2 bases and J 4 bases, leaving 15 bases between the germline ends. CDR3 length: 15 amino acids. The CDR3 is CAWSRGLHGNQPQHF. CDR3 coding DNA: TGTGCCTGGAGTCGGGGTCTGCACGGGAATCAGCCCCAGCATTTT.

J is TRBJ2-7 and V is TRBV28, with 10 bases identical to TRBD1. CDR3 length: 15 residues. Germline V CDR1 and CDR2: MDHEN, SYDVKM. V gave up 4 bases and J gave up 0 bases; unmatched junction bases: 3. The CDR3 nucleotides are TGTGCCAGCAGTTGGGGACAGGGGTTCTCCTACGAGCAGTACTTC. This sequence encodes CASSWGQGFSYEQYF.

As for this clone: The conserved phenylalanine or tryptophan is not found at the CDR3 terminus, so this likely reflects a read error. The chain carries TRBV27 and TRBJ1-2, with D tentatively TRBD1 (5 bases). CDR3 length: 14 amino acids. Trimming removed 2 bases at V and 4 bases at J, with 11 bases between. Germline CDR1 is MNHEY and CDR2 is SMNVEV (reference sequence). This chain's CDR3 is CASSLALDSYGYTL. CDR3 DNA: TGTGCCAGCAGTTTAGCCCTAGACAGCTATGGCTACACCCTC.

The CDR3 loop is CASSYAGGKTDTQYF. CDR3 DNA: TGTGCCAGCAGCTACGCGGGAGGGAAAACAGATACGCAGTATTTT. The rearrangement links TRBV7-3 to TRBJ2-3; 9 positions match TRBD2. Germline lookup yields CDR1 SGHTA and CDR2 FQGTGA. This CDR3 comprises 15 residues. J was trimmed by 3 bases and V by 4 bases; bases with no gene match: 5.

The genes are TRBV7-2 and TRBJ2-1; possible D gene TRBD1, 6 bases. The germline V gene encodes CDR1 SGHTA and CDR2 FQGNSA. This CDR3 spans 15 amino acids. The V and J ends lost 4 bases and 7 bases respectively, with 17 bases between them. The DNA of the CDR3 is TGTGCCAGCAGCTCCCTCCTAAACAGGGAAAATGAGCAGTTCTTC. As protein: CASSSLLNRENEQFF.

By share of the sample, this clone is medium-sized. Different DNA sequences within this sample yield the same CDR3. This rearrangement joins TRBV15 to TRBJ1-5; no firm D call. V gave up 0 bases and J gave up 4 bases, with 1 base separating them. The CDR3 consists of 12 residues. Germline V lookup: CDR1 LNHNV, CDR2 YYDKDF (reference sequence). CDR3 sequence reads: CATSRDNQPQHF. The CDR3 DNA sequence: TGTGCCACCAGCAGAGATAATCAGCCCCAGCATTTT.

V and J are TRBV27 and TRBJ2-7, with 10 bases lining up with TRBD1. The CDR3 runs 15 residues. J gave up 5 bases and V 1 base, and 5 bases lay outside the gene matches. Per the germline V gene, CDR1 is MNHEY and CDR2 is SMNVEV (reference sequence). The DNA for the CDR3 is TGTGCCAGCAGTTTATGGGACAGGGGTAACAACGAGCAGTACTTC. Translating gives CASSLWDRGNNEQYF.

This sequence joins TRBV6-1 and TRBJ1-1; perhaps TRBD1 as D (6 bases). Per the germline V gene, CDR1 is MNHNS and CDR2 is SASEGT. The CDR3 consists of 15 residues. The V end was cut by 0 bases, the J end by 3 bases, with 11 bases between. The CDR3 DNA sequence: TGTGCCAGCAGTGAAGCAGGGGGAGCCTACACTGAAGCTTTCTTT. Translating it yields CASSEAGGAYTEAFF.

This clone is medium-sized by share. The chain combines TRBV27 with TRBJ2-7, with TRBD2 identical over 8 bases. Germline CDR1 reads MNHEY; CDR2 reads SMNVEV (reference sequence). CDR3 length: 14 residues. V trimming: 5 bases; J trimming: 5 bases; junction bases outside the gene matches: 8. The chain's CDR3 is CASSSREGVHEQYF. The CDR3 DNA reads TGTGCCAGCAGTAGTCGGGAGGGGGTCCACGAGCAGTACTTC.

V is TRBV6-4 and J is TRBJ2-1, with 9 bases that match TRBD2. This CDR3 spans 15 amino acids. J gave up 3 bases and V 3 bases, and 3 bases lay outside the gene matches. The V gene's germline CDR1 is MRHNA and CDR2 SNTAGT. Here the CDR3 DNA reads TGTGCCAGCAGTGAGAGGCGGGAGGGCTACAATGAGCAGTTCTTC. Translating gives CASSERREGYNEQFF.

The genes are TRBV6-1 and TRBJ2-5, with TRBD1 as a possible D gene (6 bases). This CDR3 contains 15 residues. In germline, CDR1 is MNHNS, CDR2 SASEGT. V was shortened by 1 base and J by 7 bases, with 16 bases between the two germline ends. The chain's CDR3 is CASSEDRAGAATQYF. CDR3 DNA sequence: TGTGCCAGCAGTGAAGACAGGGCAGGGGCAGCGACCCAGTACTTC.

CDR3 bases: TGTGCCATCAATGGAGGCACCGGGGAGCTGTTTTTT. Translation gives CAINGGTGELFF. The chain links TRBV10-3 to TRBJ2-2, with a possible D match to TRBD2 (5 bases). This CDR3 spans 12 amino acids. Germline lookup yields CDR1 ENHRY and CDR2 SYGVKD. Trimming took 7 bases from V and 4 from J, leaving 7 bases between them.

The chain is built from TRBV4-1 and TRBJ2-1; D may be TRBD1 (6 bases). V was trimmed by 0 bases and J by 8 bases, leaving 14 bases between them. Germline V CDR1 and CDR2: MGHRA, YSYEKL. CDR3 length equals 15 residues. The CDR3 sequence is CASSQDRQGSHEQFF. CDR3 nucleotides: TGCGCCAGCAGCCAAGATAGGCAGGGGTCACATGAGCAGTTCTTC.

V and J are TRBV6-1 and TRBJ2-6; D not resolved. The CDR3 runs to 16 residues. Trimming shortened V by 6 bases and J by 0 bases, and 12 bases separated the two germline ends. CDR1 MNHNS and CDR2 SASEGT come from the germline V gene. In DNA, the CDR3 is TGTGCCAGCAGCGAAACCCAAAGCTCTGGGGCCAACGTCCTGACTTTC. Its protein product is CASSETQSSGANVLTF.

This clone was recorded a few times. This chain connects TRBV10-2 to TRBJ1-3; the D is unclear. Trimming removed 9 bases from V and 0 bases from J, with 9 bases in between. CDR1 is WSHSY, CDR2 SAAADI, per germline. CDR3 length: 13 residues. CDR3 sequence: CASSESSGNTIYF. The CDR3 DNA is TGCGCCAGTTCTGAGAGCTCTGGAAACACCATATATTTT.

The J gene is TRBJ1-1, the V gene TRBV5-1; no clear D gene. Germline assignment: CDR1 SGHRS and CDR2 YFSETQ. Trimming left V 4 bases short and J 5 bases short, with 18 bases between. The CDR3 sequence is 15 residues long. The CDR3 is CASSPGGFQGTEAFF. Here the CDR3 DNA reads TGCGCCAGCAGCCCCGGTGGGTTCCAAGGGACTGAAGCTTTCTTT.

This clone came up a few times. This rearrangement joins TRBV27 to TRBJ2-5; TRBD2 matches 13 bases. V trimming: 5 bases; J trimming: 7 bases; junction bases outside the gene matches: 7. The CDR3 is 15 amino acids. Germline-derived CDR1 and CDR2 are MNHEY and SMNVEV (reference sequence). The DNA for the CDR3 is TGTGCCAGCAGTCACGGGACTAGCGGGATTACGACCCAGTACTTC. Its translation is CASSHGTSGITTQYF.

V is TRBV10-1 and J is TRBJ2-1; 16 nucleotides match TRBD2. CDR3 length: 15 amino acids. V was clipped by 4 bases and J by 12 bases; unmatched bases: 6. Per germline, CDR1 WNHNN and CDR2 SYGVQD (reference sequence). The CDR3 spells CASSGGTSGRALQFF. CDR3 in DNA: TGCGCCAGCAGTGGGGGGACTAGCGGGAGGGCCTTGCAGTTCTTC.

This clone was seen a handful of times. The chain uses TRBV9 and TRBJ2-3; D not certain. The V gene lost 0 bases and the J gene lost 3 bases, with 2 bases spanning the gap. The CDR3 is 12 amino acids. Germline assignment: CDR1 SGDLS and CDR2 YYNGEE. CDR3 loop: CASSVETDTQYF. CDR3 DNA: TGTGCCAGCAGCGTAGAGACAGATACGCAGTATTTT.

This clone was observed a handful of times. The chain is built from TRBV2 and TRBJ2-2, with D perhaps matching TRBD2 (6 bases). V was shortened by 9 bases and J by 1 base, with 12 bases between the two germline ends. CDR3 length: 14 residues. The germline gives CDR1 SNHLY, CDR2 FYNNEI. DNA for the CDR3: TGTGCCAGTCATCGGCGGGGGAACACCGGGGAGCTGTTTTTT. It is translated as CASHRRGNTGELFF.

The rearrangement uses TRBV30 and TRBJ1-1; 7 bases agree with TRBD1. Germline CDR1 GTSNPN, CDR2 SVGIG (reference sequence). The CDR3 sequence is 13 residues long. CDR3 DNA: TGTGCGCGAGCCGGGACAGTGAACACTGAAGCTTTCTTT. Amino acids: CARAGTVNTEAFF. Using reference TRBV30 and TRBJ1-1 for the parts outside the CDR3, the full variable domain is SQTIHQWPATLVQPVGSPLSLECTVEGTSNPNLYWYRQAAGRGLQLLFYSVGIGQISSEVPQNLSASRPQDRQFILSSKKLLLSDSGFYLCARAGTVNTEAFFGQGTRLTVV.